Sequencing of this T cell receptor beta chain was carried out in a study of CD8+ T cells in alopecia areata. This CDR3 region has 15 residues. The V gene's germline CDR1 is MNHEY and CDR2 SMNVEV (reference sequence). The junction had 12 bases not matched to a gene; V was cut back by 6 bases and J by 6 bases. cDNA prepared by RNA extraction and subsequent reverse transcription served as the template for sequencing. The method was immunoSEQ multiplex PCR; TCRdb's version includes in-frame clones alone and lacks a portion of them. The data contain roughly 100,000 clones, around 59% of them singletons. Details on this clone: Its antigen is unidentified.

Study-wide results and limits: Resident alphabeta T-cell populations of normal skin are likewise subject to sequencing in scalp samples. Higher clonality and more expanded CD8+ clones appeared in lesional than normal scalp.

CD4+ and CD8+ T cells were sorted from PBMCs. The rearrangement links TRBV27 to TRBJ2-3, with TRBD2 matching over 7 bases. The sequence was obtained from a human donor in good health. Sequencing was performed on CD4+ T cells sorted from blood. DNA of the CDR3: TGTGCCAGCAGCCATCAGACTAGCCGTGGGGATACGCAGTATTTT. Encoded protein: CASSHQTSRGDTQYF.